Sequencing of this T cell receptor (beta chain) was carried out in a study of blood T cell repertoires in COVID-19. In the study overall: Researchers got acute and convalescent COVID-19 samples from the United States, Italy and Spain. The cDNA or gDNA used as material had been derived from T cells, B-cell-depleted T cells, or PBMCs.

Clones were sequenced by immunoSEQ multiplex PCR, and TCRdb holds only the in-frame ones, with some missing. The table has about 140,000 clones, about four fifths seen once. The clonotype comes from a human donor in a cohort sampled during active COVID-19. Sequenced sample: peripheral blood.

CDR3 DNA sequence: TGTGCCAGCAGCGCTAGACAGGCCAGTTTTAGACAGCCCCAGCATTTT. Amino acid sequence: CASSARQASFRQPQHF. The rearrangement joins TRBV6-2 or TRBV6-3 to TRBJ1-5; D is perhaps TRBD1 (6 bases). Germline V gives CDR1 MNHEY, CDR2 SVGEGT. This CDR3 is built from 16 residues. V lost 6 bases, J lost 7 bases, and 22 bases lay in between.